Shown below are 32 T cell receptor beta chains from a single sample sequenced in a study of blood T cell repertoires in COVID-19. The repertoire was sequenced with immunoSEQ multiplex PCR; TCRdb's copy has only in-frame clones and lacks some. This sample has some 120,000 clones, with about four fifths found just once. The sample taken for sequencing was peripheral blood. The receptors shown here come from a human donor in a cohort sampled during active COVID-19.

The V call is TRBV9, the J call TRBJ1-1; 9 bases agree with TRBD1. This CDR3 is built from 16 residues. Germline V gives CDR1 SGDLS, CDR2 YYNGEE. With V trimmed by 0 bases and J by 5 bases, 8 bases remained unmatched. CDR3: CASSVVFGDRETEAFF. The CDR3 DNA is TGTGCCAGCAGCGTAGTCTTCGGGGACAGGGAGACTGAAGCTTTCTTT.

This clone was seen just once. The chain combines TRBV7-2 with TRBJ2-5, with TRBD1 identical over 9 bases. The CDR3 sequence is 15 residues long. Trimming took 5 bases from V and 5 from J; bases not matched to a gene: 9. Per the germline V gene, CDR1 is SGHTA and CDR2 is FQGNSA. CDR3 amino acids: CASSPGQGRGETQYF. The CDR3 bases are TGTGCCAGCAGCCCGGGACAGGGAAGGGGGGAGACCCAGTACTTC.

The chain links TRBV5-1 to TRBJ2-3; no clear D gene. V lost 0 bases, J lost 4 bases, and 12 bases lay in between. The CDR3 loop spans 15 amino acids. The germline gives CDR1 SGHRS, CDR2 YFSETQ. The CDR3 DNA follows: TGCGCCAGCAGCTTGGGGGCTGGGTGGCCAGATACGCAGTATTTT. This codes for CASSLGAGWPDTQYF.

The chain combines TRBV3-1 (or the pseudogene TRBV3-2) with TRBJ2-1, with TRBD2 matching over 7 bases. This CDR3 has 14 amino acids. Trimming took 1 base from V and 6 from J; bases not matched to a gene: 3. CDR1 is LGHDT and CDR2 is YNNKEL in the germline V gene (reference sequence). The CDR3 DNA is TGTGCCAGCAGCCAAGGGACTAGTGCCAATGAGCAGTTCTTC. As protein: CASSQGTSANEQFF.

The table lists this clone with a count of one. The chain has TRBV6-5 and TRBJ2-2; D call uncertain. This CDR3 is 11 amino acids long. Trimming cost V 8 bases and J 8 bases, with 9 bases left between them. Germline V gene lookup returns CDR1 MNHEY and CDR2 SVGAGI. The CDR3 spells CASDITGELFF. The DNA for the CDR3 is TGTGCCAGCGACATAACAGGGGAGCTGTTTTTT.

The V and J genes are TRBV6-1 and TRBJ2-2; D gene uncertain. V lost 3 bases, J lost 5 bases, and 16 bases lay in between. CDR3 length: 16 residues. Germline lookup yields CDR1 MNHNS and CDR2 SASEGT. CDR3 DNA: TGTGCCAGCAGTGAGTTCGTTGGTTCCGGGACCGGGGAGCTGTTTTTT. Translating it yields CASSEFVGSGTGELFF.

The chain recombines TRBV19 with TRBJ2-7, with D tentatively TRBD1 (6 bases). Between the trimmed V and J ends, which lost 6 bases and 2 bases, there was a span of 11 bases. The CDR3 is 13 amino acids. Germline CDR1 and CDR2: LNHDA and SQIVND (reference sequence). CDR3 residues: CASRVQGTYEQYF. In DNA form, the CDR3 reads TGTGCCAGTAGGGTACAGGGTACCTACGAGCAGTACTTC.

The chain couples TRBV28 to TRBJ2-5; the match to TRBD1 covers 10 bases. The length of the CDR3 is 15 residues. After removal of 4 bases from V and 3 bases from J, the junction contained 5 bases not matched to a gene. CDR1 MDHEN and CDR2 SYDVKM come from the germline V gene. CDR3 residues: CASSSRDRGEETQYF. The CDR3 coding sequence is TGTGCCAGCAGTTCCCGGGACAGGGGAGAAGAGACCCAGTACTTC.

This chain links TRBV6-2 or TRBV6-3 with TRBJ1-5, with unresolved D. From germline, CDR1 is MNHEY and CDR2 SVGEGT. V lost 5 bases and J 6 bases, leaving 11 bases between the germline ends. The CDR3 loop spans 13 amino acids. The CDR3 sequence: CASSPRRGQPQHF. For the CDR3, the DNA is TGTGCCAGCAGTCCACGTAGAGGTCAGCCCCAGCATTTT.

Remarks on this clone: The same CDR3 can be traced to other DNA sequences in this sample. The V and J genes are TRBV6-5 and TRBJ2-7, with 9 bases fitting TRBD2. CDR1 is MNHEY and CDR2 is SVGAGI in the germline V gene. The CDR3 is made up of 16 amino acids. The V segment lost 2 bases and the J segment 4 bases; nucleotides outside the gene matches: 9. For the CDR3, the DNA is TGTGCCAGCAGTTACGGGCGGGGGGGCATTGGATACGAGCAGTACTTC. Its protein is CASSYGRGGIGYEQYF.

The chain is built from TRBV19 and TRBJ1-1; D possibly corresponds to TRBD1 (6 bases). The CDR3 covers 13 residues. From germline, CDR1 is LNHDA and CDR2 SQIVND (reference sequence). V lost 5 bases and J lost 8, with 15 bases in between. The CDR3 nucleotides read TGTGCCAGTAGTTGGGACACAGGAGGCGAAGCTTTCTTT. It is translated as CASSWDTGGEAFF.

The V gene is TRBV2, the J gene TRBJ2-7, with D uncertain. This CDR3 comprises 11 residues. The V end lost 4 bases, the J end lost 4 bases, and 5 bases lay between the germline ends. In germline, CDR1 is SNHLY, CDR2 FYNNEI. The CDR3 DNA is TGTGCCAGCAGTGCCAGTTACGAGCAGTACTTC. Translation: CASSASYEQYF. Complete variable domain (other parts from reference TRBV2 and TRBJ2-7): EPEVTQTPSHQVTQMGQEVILRCVPISNHLYFYWYRQILGQKVEFLVSFYNNEISEKSEIFDDQFSVERPDGSNFTLKIRSTKLEDSAMYFCASSASYEQYFGPGTRLTVT.

This chain links TRBV11-2 with TRBJ2-1; 12 positions match TRBD1. The CDR3 contains 15 residues. With 1 base clipped from V and 8 bases from J, the junction kept 3 bases outside the gene matches. Germline V CDR1 and CDR2: SGHAT, FQNNGV. CDR3 nucleotides: TGTGCCAGCAGCTTAGGGGGACAGGGGGCCGATGAGCAGTTCTTC. It encodes CASSLGGQGADEQFF.

This sequence joins TRBV19 and TRBJ1-5, with D perhaps matching TRBD1 (6 bases). The CDR3 is 16 amino acids. V was shortened by 2 bases and J by 1 base, with 12 bases between the two germline ends. The germline V gene encodes CDR1 LNHDA and CDR2 SQIVND (reference sequence). The CDR3 spells CASSIRGEGSNQPQHF. In nucleotides, the CDR3 is TGTGCCAGTAGTATAAGGGGGGAGGGGAGCAATCAGCCCCAGCATTTT.

The chain joins TRBV19 to TRBJ2-1, with D unresolved. Trimming shortened V by 3 bases and J by 1 base, and 10 bases separated the two germline ends. The CDR3 totals 15 residues. CDR1 is LNHDA and CDR2 is SQIVND in the germline V gene (reference sequence). The CDR3 nucleotides read TGTGCCAGTAGTATTTGGAGTGCGTCCTACAATGAGCAGTTCTTC. Protein product: CASSIWSASYNEQFF.

The chain has TRBV5-1 and TRBJ2-7; weak D call: TRBD2 (6 bases). Germline V CDR1 and CDR2: SGHRS, YFSETQ. This CDR3 is built from 13 residues. The V and J ends lost 5 bases and 3 bases respectively, with 12 bases between them. DNA for the CDR3: TGCGCCAGCAGGGAGGGCCAAAGCTACGAGCAGTACTTC. It yields the protein CASREGQSYEQYF.

V is TRBV7-2 and J is TRBJ1-1; D gene unclear. From germline, CDR1 is SGHTA and CDR2 FQGNSA. Trimming removed 4 bases at V and 1 base at J, with 7 bases between. The CDR3 contains 13 residues. The CDR3 nucleotides read TGTGCCAGCAGCTCGACACCGAACACTGAAGCTTTCTTT. This sequence encodes CASSSTPNTEAFF. Full variable domain (outside the CDR3, taken from reference TRBV7-2 and TRBJ1-1): GAGVSQSPSNKVTEKGKDVELRCDPISGHTALYWYRQSLGQGLEFLIYFQGNSAPDKSGLPSDRFSAERTGGSVSTLTIQRTQQEDSAVYLCASSSTPNTEAFFGQGTRLTVV.

This chain connects TRBV2 to TRBJ2-7; 7 nucleotides agree with TRBD1. Germline CDR1 is SNHLY and CDR2 is FYNNEI. V was clipped by 8 bases and J by 6 bases; unmatched bases: 7. The CDR3 totals 12 residues. For the CDR3, the DNA is TGTGCCAGCGACAGGGCCGGAGGCGAGCAGTACTTC. Translating gives CASDRAGGEQYF.

This rearrangement joins TRBV7-7 to TRBJ2-7, with 7 bases fitting TRBD1. Germline V gene lookup returns CDR1 SSHAT and CDR2 FNYEAQ (reference sequence). V trimming: 2 bases; J trimming: 2 bases; junction bases outside the gene matches: 6. The CDR3 has 15 residues. This CDR3 reads CASSLLPGQTYEQYF. The CDR3 DNA sequence: TGTGCCAGCAGCTTACTACCGGGACAGACCTACGAGCAGTACTTC.

In its sample, this clone was seen once. This rearrangement joins TRBV5-1 to TRBJ2-2; 12 bases map to TRBD2. Unmatched junction bases numbered 4, after V lost 2 bases and J lost 2 bases. The CDR3 extends over 17 amino acids. Per the germline V gene, CDR1 is SGHRS and CDR2 is YFSETQ. CDR3 loop: CASSFQLAGGNTGELFF. In nucleotides, the CDR3 is TGCGCCAGCAGCTTCCAACTAGCGGGGGGAAACACCGGGGAGCTGTTTTTT.

The CDR3 DNA follows: TGTGCCAGCAGCCTGGAGGGGTTGGACCAGTACTTC. Its translation is CASSLEGLDQYF. The V and J genes are TRBV3-1 (or the pseudogene TRBV3-2) and TRBJ2-5; D perhaps matches TRBD2 (6 bases). CDR3 length equals 12 residues. The V end lost 4 bases, the J end lost 10 bases, and 13 bases lay between the germline ends. Germline V gives CDR1 LGHDT, CDR2 YNNKEL (reference sequence).

V is TRBV6-5 and J is TRBJ2-7; a weak D match, TRBD1 (6 bases). There are 14 residues in the CDR3. Per germline, CDR1 MNHEY and CDR2 SVGAGI. The germline V and J ends were trimmed by 1 base and 0 bases, with 7 bases remaining between them. CDR3 in amino acids: CASSYWDNSYEQYF. Here the CDR3 DNA reads TGTGCCAGCAGTTACTGGGACAACTCCTACGAGCAGTACTTC.

In the case of this clone: This specimen includes other DNA sequences encoding the same CDR3. The rearrangement uses TRBV6-5 and TRBJ2-4; maybe TRBD1 (5 bases). CDR3 length: 14 amino acids. V was shortened by 2 bases and J by 7 bases, with 12 bases between the two germline ends. Germline loops: CDR1 MNHEY, CDR2 SVGAGI. DNA of the CDR3: TGTGCCAGCAGTTACGGGCAGGGTGCGAACATTCAGTACTTC. It specifies CASSYGQGANIQYF.

The gene calls are TRBV7-2 and TRBJ2-3; 9 positions match TRBD2. V lost 1 base and J lost 5; bases outside the gene matches: 7. This CDR3 is 16 amino acids long. Germline V gene lookup returns CDR1 SGHTA and CDR2 FQGNSA. The CDR3: CASSLVEGLALDTQYF. For the CDR3, the DNA is TGTGCCAGCAGCTTAGTTGAGGGACTAGCCCTAGATACGCAGTATTTT.

The chain joins TRBV7-9 to TRBJ2-7, with D perhaps TRBD2 (5 bases). Germline V gives CDR1 SEHNR, CDR2 FQNEAQ (reference sequence). The CDR3 loop spans 13 amino acids. V gave up 7 bases and J gave up 0 bases, with 10 bases separating them. The CDR3 DNA sequence: TGTGCCAGCAACAGAGGGAGCTCCTACGAGCAGTACTTC. This gives the protein CASNRGSSYEQYF.

This chain joins TRBV19 and TRBJ2-5, with TRBD1 identical over 9 bases. The CDR3 totals 15 residues. Germline V CDR1 and CDR2: LNHDA, SQIVND (reference sequence). The V and J ends lost 3 bases and 1 base, in that order; junction bases with no gene match: 3. CDR3 DNA: TGTGCCAGTAGTATTGACAGGGGGTCCCAAGAGACCCAGTACTTC. This encodes CASSIDRGSQETQYF.

CDR3 bases: TGCGCCAGCAGCGCCGGGACAGGGGTCAACACTGAAGCTTTCTTT. Amino acid sequence: CASSAGTGVNTEAFF. The chain couples TRBV5-1 to TRBJ1-1; 10 bases fit TRBD1. This CDR3 has 15 amino acids. J gave up 2 bases and V 4 bases, and 5 bases lay outside the gene matches. Germline V gives CDR1 SGHRS, CDR2 YFSETQ.

In the case of this clone: One end of the junction is discordant with germline, which a read error may explain. The chain uses TRBV9 and TRBJ1-6, with 9 nucleotides matching TRBD1. Germline CDR1 is SGDLS and CDR2 is YYNGEE. The CDR3 is 16 amino acids. The CDR3: CASSGGTGQGFSPPHF. As DNA, the CDR3 is TGTGCCAGCAGCGGGGGAACGGGACAGGGTTTCTCACCCCCCCACTTT.

There are a few counts of this clone. The J gene is TRBJ2-1, the V gene TRBV27; 12 positions match TRBD2. The CDR3 has 15 amino acids. J was trimmed by 4 bases and V by 4 bases; bases with no gene match: 2. The germline gives CDR1 MNHEY, CDR2 SMNVEV (reference sequence). DNA for the CDR3: TGTGCCAGCAGTTCCGGGACTAGCGGGTACAATGAGCAGTTCTTC. As protein: CASSSGTSGYNEQFF.

The gene calls are TRBV19 and TRBJ2-3; tentatively, D is TRBD2 (5 bases). The ends were cut back, 5 bases at V and 1 base at J, with 16 bases in the middle. There are 16 residues in the CDR3. Germline V gives CDR1 LNHDA, CDR2 SQIVND (reference sequence). The CDR3 bases are TGTGCCAGTAGTGACGTACTAGGGTTGGGCACAGATACGCAGTATTTT. Protein product: CASSDVLGLGTDTQYF.

The chain combines TRBV15 with TRBJ1-2, with a weak D call TRBD1 (5 bases). Germline CDR1 and CDR2: LNHNV and YYDKDF (reference sequence). The CDR3 has 15 residues. The V end was cut by 0 bases, the J end by 4 bases, with 12 bases between. This chain's CDR3 is CATSREQGVGYGYTF. CDR3 nucleotides: TGTGCCACCAGCAGAGAGCAGGGCGTAGGCTATGGCTACACCTTC.

The chain uses TRBV7-2 and TRBJ2-3, with 8 bases lining up with TRBD1. Unmatched junction bases numbered 11, after V lost 6 bases and J lost 6 bases. Germline V lookup: CDR1 SGHTA, CDR2 FQGNSA. CDR3 length equals 15 residues. Written as DNA, the CDR3 is TGTGCCAGCAGTTTCGACAGGGGTCCTCGGGATACGCAGTATTTT. This encodes CASSFDRGPRDTQYF.